Each of the 11 T cell receptor beta chains below was sequenced from the same sample in a study of early T cells in non-severe SARS-CoV-2 infection. TCRdb recomputed calls from the 5' RACE reads with MiXCR, one row per CDR3 protein. The sample lists tens of thousands of distinct CDR3 sequences, around 20% occurring once. This specimen was whole blood, taken at baseline. These receptors were collected from an adult who was a healthcare worker with PCR-confirmed SARS-CoV-2 infection or an uninfected control (not recorded which).

The J gene is TRBJ2-1, the V gene TRBV12-3 or TRBV12-4, with 8 bases that match TRBD1. This CDR3 has 15 residues. Trimming took 3 bases from V and 1 from J; bases not matched to a gene: 2. This chain's CDR3 is CASSFGQGSYNEQFF. The CDR3 DNA reads TGTGCCAGCAGTTTCGGACAGGGATCCTACAATGAGCAGTTCTTC.

This chain connects TRBV21-1 to TRBJ2-5. TRBV21-1 is a known pseudogene. CDR3 length: 13 residues. The CDR3 reads CASSKGSQETQYF. The CDR3, as DNA: TGTGCCAGCAGCAAAGGGAGCCAAGAGACCCAGTACTTC.

V is TRBV10-2 and J is TRBJ2-1, with D maybe TRBD2 (7 bases). CDR3 length: 14 amino acids. Germline lookup yields CDR1 WSHSY and CDR2 SAAADI. Trimming removed 4 bases at V and 6 bases at J, with 13 bases between. The CDR3 DNA reads as TGCGCCAGCAGTGTTGCGGGGGCCACCAATGAGCAGTTCTTC. Its translation is CASSVAGATNEQFF.

This clonotype has only a few counts. V gene TRBV20-1 combines with J gene TRBJ1-4; D possibly corresponds to TRBD1 (6 bases). Germline V gives CDR1 DFQATT, CDR2 SNEGSKA (reference sequence). The V and J ends lost 3 bases and 8 bases respectively, with 19 bases between them. The CDR3 length is 15 residues. As DNA, the CDR3 is TGCAGTGCTAGCGCCAACCAAGGGGGGGCCGAAAAACTGTTTTTT. This gives the protein CSASANQGGAEKLFF.

This clonotype was detected a few times. The chain joins TRBV12-3 or TRBV12-4 to TRBJ2-3, with 8 bases identical to TRBD2. This CDR3 contains 16 residues. After removal of 6 bases from V and 3 bases from J, the junction contained 11 bases not matched to a gene. The CDR3, as DNA: TGTGCCAGCAGCCACGGACTAGCCGGACCGACAGATACGCAGTATTTT. Its protein is CASSHGLAGPTDTQYF.

In this sample, this clonotype turned up many times. The rearrangement uses TRBV29-1 and TRBJ2-1; maybe TRBD2 (8 bases). Trimming removed 4 bases from V and 10 bases from J, with 14 bases in between. The CDR3 has 12 amino acids. The germline CDR1 and CDR2 sequences are SQVTM and ANQGSEA. The CDR3: CSVVAGTDEQFF. Written as DNA, the CDR3 is TGCAGCGTTGTAGCGGGGACAGACGAGCAGTTCTTC.

This clonotype was seen only a few times. The CDR3 DNA sequence: TGTGCCAGCAGCTCTGCTCTGCATGCGGGCACAGATACGCAGTATTTT. Translated, it gives CASSSALHAGTDTQYF. The rearrangement uses TRBV5-6 and TRBJ2-3, with unresolved D. The CDR3 runs to 16 residues. The V end was cut by 3 bases, the J end by 1 base, with 15 bases between. Germline assignment: CDR1 SGHDT and CDR2 YYEEEE.

This chain connects TRBV7-9 to TRBJ1-4; no firm D call. Germline CDR1 and CDR2: SEHNR and FQNEAQ (reference sequence). This CDR3 comprises 14 residues. Trimming took 1 base from V and 5 from J, leaving 8 bases between them. As DNA, the CDR3 is TGTGCCAGCAGCTTAGGGGGTGGAAATGAAAAACTGTTTTTT. Translation: CASSLGGGNEKLFF.

This clonotype was detected many times. The chain recombines TRBV20-1 with TRBJ2-3; TRBD2 matches at 10 bases. CDR3 size: 17 residues. Germline values: CDR1 DFQATT, CDR2 SNEGSKA (reference sequence). V was clipped by 3 bases and J by 0 bases; unmatched bases: 9. CDR3 in amino acids: CSASPTSGRSSTDTQYF. The CDR3 nucleotides read TGCAGTGCTAGTCCGACTAGCGGGCGGTCTAGCACAGATACGCAGTATTTT.

The J gene is TRBJ1-5, the V gene TRBV20-1; D gene unclear. Trimming cost V 0 bases and J 5 bases, with 14 bases left between them. CDR3 length: 15 residues. Looked up from germline, CDR1 is DFQATT and CDR2 is SNEGSKA (reference sequence). The CDR3 DNA reads as TGCAGTGCTAGAGAGTCGGCAGTAGGGCATCAGCCCCAGCATTTT. Translation gives CSARESAVGHQPQHF.

This clonotype showed up just a few times. The chain carries TRBV25-1 and TRBJ2-7; TRBD1 agrees at 7 bases. Germline trimming cut 3 bases from V and 5 bases from J; bases unmatched to any gene: 4. The CDR3 covers 13 residues. Germline CDR1 reads MGHDK; CDR2 reads SYGVNS. The CDR3 is CASSDYRGHEQYF. CDR3 sequence (DNA): TGTGCCAGCAGTGACTACAGGGGCCACGAGCAGTACTTC.